Below, one TCR beta chain is given with its context. Its antigen remains unknown. CD4+ cell separation produced CD45RA+ naive and CD45RA-negative memory subsets. The CDR3 is 16 amino acids. V was pared by 6 bases and J by 0 bases, with 14 bases between. Germline CDR1 is LNHDA and CDR2 is SQIVND (reference sequence). This record belongs to a study of shared clonotypes between healthy human individuals. Findings of the study overall: It was only blood that was sampled, and tissue repertoires likely differ. Rarefaction analysis demonstrated incomplete sorted-subset sequencing notwithstanding large depth.

The protocol was immunoSEQ multiplex PCR, while the TCRdb copy is restricted to in-frame clones and leaves out a portion. The data contain 2 million to 2.5 million clones, 85% to 95% of them singletons. The sequence was obtained from a man younger than 35 in good health. Some clones in this sample may be carry-over from other donors' samples. The chain joins TRBV19 to TRBJ1-4; no firm D call. The sequencing sample was made of naive CD4+ T cells from PBMCs. Subset here: CD45RA+ positively selected. In nucleotides, the CDR3 is TGTGCCAGTAGCCGGAGGAAATCCGCAACTAATGAAAAACTGTTTTTT. This gives the protein CASSRRKSATNEKLFF.